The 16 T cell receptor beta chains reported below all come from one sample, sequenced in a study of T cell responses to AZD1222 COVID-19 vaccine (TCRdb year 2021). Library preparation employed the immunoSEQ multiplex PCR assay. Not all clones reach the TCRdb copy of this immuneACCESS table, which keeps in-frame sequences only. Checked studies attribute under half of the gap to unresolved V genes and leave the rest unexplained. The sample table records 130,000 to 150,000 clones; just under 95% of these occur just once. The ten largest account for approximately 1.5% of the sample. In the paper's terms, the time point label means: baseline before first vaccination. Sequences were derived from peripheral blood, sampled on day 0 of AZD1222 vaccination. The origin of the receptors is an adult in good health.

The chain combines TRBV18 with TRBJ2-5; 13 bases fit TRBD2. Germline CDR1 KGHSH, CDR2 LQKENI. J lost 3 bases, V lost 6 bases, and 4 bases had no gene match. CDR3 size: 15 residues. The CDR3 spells CASSRTSGRKETQYF. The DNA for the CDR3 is TGTGCCAGCTCGCGGACTAGCGGGAGAAAAGAGACCCAGTACTTC.

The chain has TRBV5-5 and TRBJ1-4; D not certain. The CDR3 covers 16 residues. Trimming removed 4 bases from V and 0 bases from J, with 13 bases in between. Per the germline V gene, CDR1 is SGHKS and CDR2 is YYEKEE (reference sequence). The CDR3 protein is CASSPPPGSTNEKLFF. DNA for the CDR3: TGTGCCAGCAGCCCCCCCCCGGGATCAACTAATGAAAAACTGTTTTTT.

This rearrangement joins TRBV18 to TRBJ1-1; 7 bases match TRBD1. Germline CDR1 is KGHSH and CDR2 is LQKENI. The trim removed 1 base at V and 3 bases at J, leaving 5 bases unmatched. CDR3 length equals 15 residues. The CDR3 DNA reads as TGTGCCAGCTCACCACTTGCTGACAGGGACACTGAAGCTTTCTTT. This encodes CASSPLADRDTEAFF.

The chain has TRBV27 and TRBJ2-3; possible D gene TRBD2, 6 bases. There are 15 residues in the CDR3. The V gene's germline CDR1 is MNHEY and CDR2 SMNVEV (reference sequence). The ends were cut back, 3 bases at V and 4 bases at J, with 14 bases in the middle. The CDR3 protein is CASSLGGRTADTQYF. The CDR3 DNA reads TGTGCCAGCAGTTTGGGGGGTAGGACGGCAGATACGCAGTATTTT.

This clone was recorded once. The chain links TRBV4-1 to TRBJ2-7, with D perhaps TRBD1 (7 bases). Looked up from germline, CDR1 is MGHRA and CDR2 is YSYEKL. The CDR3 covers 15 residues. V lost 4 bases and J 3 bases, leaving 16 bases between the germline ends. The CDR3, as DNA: TGCGCCAGCAGCCCCACCGGGGGACAGATCTACGAGCAGTACTTC. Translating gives CASSPTGGQIYEQYF.

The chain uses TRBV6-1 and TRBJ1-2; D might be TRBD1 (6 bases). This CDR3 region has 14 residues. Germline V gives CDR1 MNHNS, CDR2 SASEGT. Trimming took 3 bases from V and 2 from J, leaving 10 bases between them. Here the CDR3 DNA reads TGTGCCAGCAGTGAGGGGGCAGGGAACTATGGCTACACCTTC. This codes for CASSEGAGNYGYTF.

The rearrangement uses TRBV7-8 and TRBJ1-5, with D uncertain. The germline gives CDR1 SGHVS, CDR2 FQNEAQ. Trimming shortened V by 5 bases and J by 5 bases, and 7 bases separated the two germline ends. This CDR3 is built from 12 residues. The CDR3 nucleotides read TGTGCCAGCAGCCCTTACGATCAGCCCCAGCATTTT. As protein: CASSPYDQPQHF. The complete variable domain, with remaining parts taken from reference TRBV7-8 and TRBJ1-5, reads GAGVSQSPRYKVAKRGQDVALRCDPISGHVSLFWYQQALGQGPEFLTYFQNEAQLDKSGLPSDRFFAERPEGSVSTLKIQRTQQEDSAVYLCASSPYDQPQHFGDGTRLSIL.

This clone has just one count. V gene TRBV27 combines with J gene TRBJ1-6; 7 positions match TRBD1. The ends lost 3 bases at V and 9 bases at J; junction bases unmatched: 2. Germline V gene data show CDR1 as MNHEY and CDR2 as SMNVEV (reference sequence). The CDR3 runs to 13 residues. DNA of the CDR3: TGTGCCAGCAGTTTCGACAGGGTTTCACCCCTCCACTTT. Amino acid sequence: CASSFDRVSPLHF.

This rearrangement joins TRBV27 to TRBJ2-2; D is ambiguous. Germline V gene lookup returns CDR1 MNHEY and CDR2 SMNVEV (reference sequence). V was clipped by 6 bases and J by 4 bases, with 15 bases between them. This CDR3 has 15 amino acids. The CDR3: CASRPPQVVTGELFF. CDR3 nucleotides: TGTGCCAGCAGACCCCCCCAGGTCGTCACCGGGGAGCTGTTTTTT.

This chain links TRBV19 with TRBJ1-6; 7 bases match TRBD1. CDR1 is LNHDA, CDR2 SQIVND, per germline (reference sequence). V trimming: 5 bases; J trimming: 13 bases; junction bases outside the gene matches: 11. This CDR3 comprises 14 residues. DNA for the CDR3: TGTGCCAGTAGTCGACAGGGTCGAGTTGCGCCCCTCCACTTT. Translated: CASSRQGRVAPLHF.

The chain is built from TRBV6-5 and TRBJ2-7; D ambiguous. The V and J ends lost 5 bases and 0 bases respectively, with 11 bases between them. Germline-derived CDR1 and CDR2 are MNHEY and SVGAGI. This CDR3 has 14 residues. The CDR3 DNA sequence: TGTGCCAGCAGTCCTCAGCAGAGCTCCTACGAGCAGTACTTC. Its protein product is CASSPQQSSYEQYF.

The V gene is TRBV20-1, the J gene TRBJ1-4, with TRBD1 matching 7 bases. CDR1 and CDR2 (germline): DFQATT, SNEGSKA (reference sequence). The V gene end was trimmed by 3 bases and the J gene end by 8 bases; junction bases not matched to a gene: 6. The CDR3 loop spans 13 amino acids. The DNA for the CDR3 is TGCAGTGCTAGTGAACAGGGGAGGGAAAAACTGTTTTTT. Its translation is CSASEQGREKLFF.

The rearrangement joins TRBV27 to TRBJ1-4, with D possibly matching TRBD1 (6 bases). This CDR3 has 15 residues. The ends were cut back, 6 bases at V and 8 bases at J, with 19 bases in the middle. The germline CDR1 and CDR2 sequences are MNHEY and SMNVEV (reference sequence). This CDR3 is CASRANGGTREKLFF. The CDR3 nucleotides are TGTGCCAGCAGAGCCAATGGGGGGACAAGGGAAAAACTGTTTTTT.

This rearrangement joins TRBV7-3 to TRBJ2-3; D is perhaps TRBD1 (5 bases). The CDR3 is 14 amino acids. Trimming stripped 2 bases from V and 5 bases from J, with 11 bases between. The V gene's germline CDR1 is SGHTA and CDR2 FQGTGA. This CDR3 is CASSLEGALDTQYF. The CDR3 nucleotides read TGTGCCAGCAGCTTAGAAGGGGCGTTAGATACGCAGTATTTT.

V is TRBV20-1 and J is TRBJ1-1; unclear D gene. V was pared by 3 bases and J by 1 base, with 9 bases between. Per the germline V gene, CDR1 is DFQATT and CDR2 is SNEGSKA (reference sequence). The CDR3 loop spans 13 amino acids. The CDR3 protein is CSASWQPNTEAFF. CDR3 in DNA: TGCAGTGCTAGTTGGCAGCCGAACACTGAAGCTTTCTTT.

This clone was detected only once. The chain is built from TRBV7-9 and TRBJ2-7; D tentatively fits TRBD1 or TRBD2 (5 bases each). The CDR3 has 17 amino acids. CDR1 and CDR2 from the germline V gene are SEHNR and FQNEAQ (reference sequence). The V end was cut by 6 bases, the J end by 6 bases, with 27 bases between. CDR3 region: CASSLGARERSHREQYF. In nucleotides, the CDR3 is TGTGCCAGCAGTCTAGGGGCTAGGGAGCGTTCACACCGCGAGCAGTACTTC.